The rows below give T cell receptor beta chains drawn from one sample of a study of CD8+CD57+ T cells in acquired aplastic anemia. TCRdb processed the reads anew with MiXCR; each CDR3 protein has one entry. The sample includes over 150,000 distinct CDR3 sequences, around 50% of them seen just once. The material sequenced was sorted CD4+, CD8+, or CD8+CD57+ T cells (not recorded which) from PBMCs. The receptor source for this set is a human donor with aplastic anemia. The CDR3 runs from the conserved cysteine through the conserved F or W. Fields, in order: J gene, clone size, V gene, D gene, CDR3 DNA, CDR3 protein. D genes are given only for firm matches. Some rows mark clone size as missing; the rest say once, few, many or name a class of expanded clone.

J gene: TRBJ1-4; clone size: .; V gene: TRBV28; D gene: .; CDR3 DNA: TGTGCCAGCATTGGGGGAACTAATGAAAAACTGTTTTTT; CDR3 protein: CASIGGTNEKLFF
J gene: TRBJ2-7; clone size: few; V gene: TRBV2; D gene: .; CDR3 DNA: TGTGCCAGCAGTGAATACGCCAGCGAGCAGTACTTC; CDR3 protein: CASSEYASEQYF
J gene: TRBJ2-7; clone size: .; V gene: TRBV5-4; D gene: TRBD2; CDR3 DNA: TGTGCCAGCAGCTCCTCTAGCGGAAGCTCCTACGAGCAGTACTTC; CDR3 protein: CASSSSSGSSYEQYF
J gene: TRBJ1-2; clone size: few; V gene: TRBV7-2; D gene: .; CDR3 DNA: TGTGCCAGCAGCTTAGGGACAGCCTATGGCTACACCTTC; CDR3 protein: CASSLGTAYGYTF
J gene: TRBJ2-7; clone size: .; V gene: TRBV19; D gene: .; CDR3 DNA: TGTGCCAGTCTCTTGCTGGGGGGGGCCTCGGAGCAGTACTTC; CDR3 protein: CASLLLGGASEQYF
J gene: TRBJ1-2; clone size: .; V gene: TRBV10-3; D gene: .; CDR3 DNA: TGTGCCATCAGTGATGACGTAGGCTATGGCTACACCTTC; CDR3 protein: CAISDDVGYGYTF
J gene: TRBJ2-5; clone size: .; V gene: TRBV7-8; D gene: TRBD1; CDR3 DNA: TGTGCCAGCAGGGTGACAGGGGGGCAAGAGACCCAGTACTTC; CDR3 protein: CASRVTGGQETQYF
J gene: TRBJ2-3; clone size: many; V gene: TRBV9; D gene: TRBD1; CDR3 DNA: TGTGCCAGCAGCGACCACCCCGGGACAGGGAACACAGATACGCAGTATTTT; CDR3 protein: CASSDHPGTGNTDTQYF
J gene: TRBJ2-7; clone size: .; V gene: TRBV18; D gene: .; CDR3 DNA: TGTGCCAGCTCACCAGTAGAAGTGGGCGAGCAGTACTTC; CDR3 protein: CASSPVEVGEQYF
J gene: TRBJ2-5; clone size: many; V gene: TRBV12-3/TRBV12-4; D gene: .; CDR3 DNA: TGTGCCAGCAGCCCCGGGTTCCAAGAGACCCAGTACTTC; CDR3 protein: CASSPGFQETQYF
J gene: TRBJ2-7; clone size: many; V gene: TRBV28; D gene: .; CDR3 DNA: TGTGCCAGCCAATCCCCTGGGAGACACGAGCAGTACTTC; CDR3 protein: CASQSPGRHEQYF
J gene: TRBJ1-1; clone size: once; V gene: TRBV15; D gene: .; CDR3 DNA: TGTGCCACCAGCAGAGATCTTACGGTAGAAGCTTTCTTT; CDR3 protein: CATSRDLTVEAFF
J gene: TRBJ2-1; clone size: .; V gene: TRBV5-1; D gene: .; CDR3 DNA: TGCGCCAGCATCCAGGATAGTTCCTACAATGAGCAGTTCTTC; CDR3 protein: CASIQDSSYNEQFF
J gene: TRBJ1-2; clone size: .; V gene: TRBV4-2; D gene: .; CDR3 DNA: TGTGCCAGCAGCCAATACCAGGGGAACTATGGCTACACCTTC; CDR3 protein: CASSQYQGNYGYTF
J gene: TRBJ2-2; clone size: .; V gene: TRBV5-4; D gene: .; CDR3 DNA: TGTGCCAGCATTAAACAGAACACCGGGGAGCTGTTTTTT; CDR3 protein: CASIKQNTGELFF
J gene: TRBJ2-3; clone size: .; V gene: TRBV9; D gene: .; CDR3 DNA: TGTGCCAGCAGCGTCGACTTCTTACTAGCCCATACGCAGTATTTT; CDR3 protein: CASSVDFLLAHTQYF
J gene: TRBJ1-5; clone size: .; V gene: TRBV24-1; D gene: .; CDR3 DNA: TGTGCCACCAGTTTTGGGGGTAATCAGCCCCAGCATTTT; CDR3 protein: CATSFGGNQPQHF
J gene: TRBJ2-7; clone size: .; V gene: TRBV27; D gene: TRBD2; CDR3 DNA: TGTGCCAGCACGACTAGCGCCACGAGACTTTACGAGCAGTACTTC; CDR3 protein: CASTTSATRLYEQYF
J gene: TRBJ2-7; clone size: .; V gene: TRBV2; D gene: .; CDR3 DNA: TGTACCAGCAGTGAAGCCGGGGCGTACGAGCAGTACTTC; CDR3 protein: CTSSEAGAYEQYF
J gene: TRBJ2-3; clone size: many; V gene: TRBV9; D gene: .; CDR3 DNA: TGTGCCAGCAGCCCAAGTGGGCAGGGGGATACGCAGTATTTT; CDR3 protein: CASSPSGQGDTQYF
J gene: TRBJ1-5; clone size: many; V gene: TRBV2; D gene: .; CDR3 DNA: TGTGCCAGCCGGACGGAGATTGGGGCTCAGCCCCAGCATTTT; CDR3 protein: CASRTEIGAQPQHF
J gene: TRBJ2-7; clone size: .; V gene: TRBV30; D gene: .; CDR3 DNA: TGTGCCTGGGGCTTTCAGGGGCTCTACGAGCAGTACTTC; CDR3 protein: CAWGFQGLYEQYF
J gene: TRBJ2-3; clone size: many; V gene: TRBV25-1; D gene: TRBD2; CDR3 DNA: TGTGCCAGCTCGGGACTAGTTGGCACAGATACGCAGTATTTT; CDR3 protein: CASSGLVGTDTQYF
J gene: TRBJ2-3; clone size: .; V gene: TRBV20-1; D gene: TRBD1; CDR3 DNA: TGCAGTGCTAGTGGACAGGGGGGGACAGATACGCAGTATTTT; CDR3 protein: CSASGQGGTDTQYF
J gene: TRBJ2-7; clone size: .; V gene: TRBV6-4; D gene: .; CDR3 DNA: TGTGCCAGCATAACGTGTAAGGGAACGGGCGAGCAGTACTTC; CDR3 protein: CASITCKGTGEQYF
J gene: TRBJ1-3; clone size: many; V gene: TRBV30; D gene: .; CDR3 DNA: TGTGCCTGGACTCTCTCTGGAAACACCATATATTTT; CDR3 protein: CAWTLSGNTIYF
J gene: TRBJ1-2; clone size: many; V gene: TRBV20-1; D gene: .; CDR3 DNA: TGCAGTGCTAGTGAGGCAGGTCTCTATGGCTACACCTTC; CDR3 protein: CSASEAGLYGYTF
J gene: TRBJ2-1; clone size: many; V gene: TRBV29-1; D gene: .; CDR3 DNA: TGCAGCGTTGCCCCAGACTACAATGAGCAGTTCTTC; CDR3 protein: CSVAPDYNEQFF
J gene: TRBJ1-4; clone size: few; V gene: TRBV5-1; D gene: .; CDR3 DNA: TGCGCCAGCAGCCCGGGGGAGGCTAATGAAAAACTGTTTTTT; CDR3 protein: CASSPGEANEKLFF
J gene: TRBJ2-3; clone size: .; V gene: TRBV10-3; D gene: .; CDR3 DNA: TGTGCCAGAGAATTCCCACTAAGCACAGATACGCAGTATTTT; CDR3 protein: CAREFPLSTDTQYF
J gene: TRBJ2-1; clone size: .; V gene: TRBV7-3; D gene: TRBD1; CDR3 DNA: TGTGCCAGCAGCTTAGGGACAGGGCGGAACACTGAGCAGTTCTTC; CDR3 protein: CASSLGTGRNTEQFF
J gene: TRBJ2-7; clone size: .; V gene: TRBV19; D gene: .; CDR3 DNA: TGTGCCAGTAGTATCGGGACCTACGAGCAGTACTTC; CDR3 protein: CASSIGTYEQYF
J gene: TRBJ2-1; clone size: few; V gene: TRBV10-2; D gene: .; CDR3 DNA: TGCGCCAGCAGGGAAACTGCTGAGCAGTTCTTC; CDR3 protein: CASRETAEQFF
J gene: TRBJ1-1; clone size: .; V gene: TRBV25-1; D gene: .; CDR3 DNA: TGTGCCAGCAGTGGCCTTCAGGGCGGGAGCACTGAAGCTTTCTTT; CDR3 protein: CASSGLQGGSTEAFF
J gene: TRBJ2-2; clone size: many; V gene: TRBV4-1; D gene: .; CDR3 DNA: TGCGCCAGCAGCCAAGGCAGTTCGAACACCGGGGAGCTGTTTTTT; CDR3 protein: CASSQGSSNTGELFF
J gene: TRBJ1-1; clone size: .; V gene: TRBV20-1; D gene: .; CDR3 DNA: TGCAGTGCTAGACAGGATATGAACACTGAAGCTTTCTTT; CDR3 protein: CSARQDMNTEAFF
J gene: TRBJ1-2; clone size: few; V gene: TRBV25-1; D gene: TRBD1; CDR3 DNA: TGTGCCAGCAGTGAATTGGGACAGGGCTATGGCTACACCTTC; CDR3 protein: CASSELGQGYGYTF
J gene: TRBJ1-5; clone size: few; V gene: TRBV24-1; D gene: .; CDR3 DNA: TGTGCCACCAGTTTAGGGGGCAATCAGCCCCAGCATTTT; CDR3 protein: CATSLGGNQPQHF
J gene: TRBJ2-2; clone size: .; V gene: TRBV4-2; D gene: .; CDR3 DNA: TGTGCCAGCAGCCAAGAGGTCAGAACCGGGGAGCTGTTTTTT; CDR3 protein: CASSQEVRTGELFF
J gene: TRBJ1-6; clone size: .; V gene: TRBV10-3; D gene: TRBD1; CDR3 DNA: TGTGCCATCACCAAGACCGGGACAGAGGGGTCACACCTCCACTTT; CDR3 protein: CAITKTGTEGSHLHF
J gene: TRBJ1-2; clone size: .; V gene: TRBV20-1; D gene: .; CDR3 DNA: TGCAGTACCAAGGTTTTGGGGGTCAACCATGGCTACACCTTC; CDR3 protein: CSTKVLGVNHGYTF
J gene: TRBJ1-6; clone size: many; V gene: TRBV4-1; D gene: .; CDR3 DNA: TGCGCCAGCAGCCACCCTAATTCACCCCTCCACTTT; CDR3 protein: CASSHPNSPLHF